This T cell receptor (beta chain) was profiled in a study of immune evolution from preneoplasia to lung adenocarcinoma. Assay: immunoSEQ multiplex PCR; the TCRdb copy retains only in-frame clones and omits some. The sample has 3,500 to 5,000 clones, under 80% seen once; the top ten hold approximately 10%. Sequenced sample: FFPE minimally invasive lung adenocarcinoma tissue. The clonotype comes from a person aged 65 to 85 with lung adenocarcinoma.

CDR3 loop: CASSLLSGGNNEQFF. CDR3 in DNA: TGCGCCAGCAGCTTGCTTAGCGGGGGGAACAATGAGCAGTTCTTC. The chain joins TRBV5-1 to TRBJ2-1, with 10 bases that match TRBD2. Trimming cost V 1 base and J 5 bases; bases outside gene matches: 3. The CDR3 loop spans 15 amino acids. CDR1 and CDR2 from the germline V gene are SGHRS and YFSETQ.